This passage covers 29 T cell receptor beta chains from one sample sequenced in a study of PD-L1 blockade in urothelial cancer. The table came from immunoSEQ multiplex PCR; TCRdb's copy has only in-frame clones and leaves some out. The table records 30,000 to 35,000 clones, 84% of them present only once. The time point was: pretreatment peripheral blood. Sequencing used PBMCs, obtained around atezolizumab (anti-PD-L1) treatment. The receptors stem from a man in his sixties with urothelial cancer.

The chain has TRBV5-1 and TRBJ1-6, with 8 bases lining up with TRBD1. The V and J ends lost 4 bases and 7 bases, in that order; junction bases with no gene match: 10. Germline V gene lookup returns CDR1 SGHRS and CDR2 YFSETQ. This CDR3 is 16 amino acids long. The CDR3 reads CASSPGQGGNNSPLHF. CDR3 nucleotide sequence: TGCGCCAGCAGCCCCGGACAGGGAGGAAACAATTCACCCCTCCACTTT.

The V gene is TRBV5-4, the J gene TRBJ2-1, with D maybe TRBD2 (6 bases). The CDR3 is 17 amino acids. Trimming removed 2 bases from V and 5 bases from J, with 20 bases in between. CDR1 and CDR2 (germline): SGHNT, YYREEE (reference sequence). CDR3 region: CASSLPPGRRKNNEQFF. For the CDR3, the DNA is TGTGCCAGCAGCTTACCCCCGGGGAGGAGAAAAAACAATGAGCAGTTCTTC.

The rearrangement links TRBV4-2 to TRBJ2-1; D is perhaps TRBD2 (5 bases). CDR1 is LGHNA and CDR2 is YNFKEQ in the germline V gene. The ends were cut back, 4 bases at V and 2 bases at J, with 15 bases in the middle. The length of the CDR3 is 16 residues. DNA of the CDR3: TGTGCCAGCAGCCCAGACCCCGGGGTCACCTACAATGAGCAGTTCTTC. As protein: CASSPDPGVTYNEQFF.

The rearrangement uses TRBV18 and TRBJ2-7, with 12 bases matching TRBD1. This CDR3 contains 16 residues. V dropped 1 base and J dropped 6; count of bases not matched to a gene: 7. Germline V CDR1 and CDR2: KGHSH, LQKENI. For the CDR3, the DNA is TGTGCCAGCTCACCACTCCCGGGGACAGGGGGCTCCGAGCAGTACTTC. This codes for CASSPLPGTGGSEQYF.

This clone was seen only a few times. The chain uses TRBV5-1 and TRBJ1-4, with 10 bases matching TRBD1. After removal of 5 bases from V and 6 bases from J, the junction contained 4 bases not matched to a gene. This CDR3 region has 14 residues. The germline V gene has CDR1 SGHRS and CDR2 YFSETQ. The CDR3 loop is CASSPGTGDEKLFF. In DNA form, the CDR3 reads TGCGCCAGCAGTCCCGGGACAGGGGATGAAAAACTGTTTTTT.

The chain carries TRBV2 and TRBJ2-1; D gene ambiguous. The CDR3 is made up of 12 amino acids. The V end lost 2 bases, the J end lost 15 bases, and 14 bases lay between the germline ends. The germline gives CDR1 SNHLY, CDR2 FYNNEI. CDR3 nucleotides: TGTGCCAGCAGTGAATTCGGCTCCCTAGGGTTCTTC. Translation gives CASSEFGSLGFF.

The DNA of the CDR3 is TGTGCCAGCAGCTTATCCGGGGGCACAGATACGCAGTATTTT. Residues: CASSLSGGTDTQYF. The chain carries TRBV7-8 and TRBJ2-3; TRBD2 might be the D (5 bases). This CDR3 contains 14 residues. CDR1 is SGHVS and CDR2 is FQNEAQ in the germline V gene. V was trimmed by 2 bases and J by 1 base, leaving 7 bases between them.

The CDR3 protein is CASSSERAANTEAFF. The CDR3 DNA follows: TGTGCCAGCAGCTCAGAGCGGGCGGCAAACACTGAAGCTTTCTTT. The chain has TRBV11-2 and TRBJ1-1; D is undetermined. The CDR3 sequence is 15 residues long. Germline CDR1 is SGHAT and CDR2 is FQNNGV. V was clipped by 4 bases and J by 2 bases, with 14 bases between them. Combining the CDR3 with reference TRBV11-2 and TRBJ1-1 gives the whole variable domain EAGVAQSPRYKIIEKRQSVAFWCNPISGHATLYWYQQILGQGPKLLIQFQNNGVVDDSQLPKDRFSAERLKGVDSTLKIQPAKLEDSAVYLCASSSERAANTEAFFGQGTRLTVV.

This rearrangement joins TRBV7-2 to TRBJ1-5; no definite D call. Deletions cut 3 bases from V and 1 base from J, with 4 bases between. The length of the CDR3 is 13 residues. Germline loops: CDR1 SGHTA, CDR2 FQGNSA. This CDR3 is CASSFRSNQPQHF. The CDR3 DNA follows: TGTGCCAGCAGCTTCAGGAGCAATCAGCCCCAGCATTTT.

The genes are TRBV27 and TRBJ2-3; 10 nucleotides align to TRBD2. With V trimmed by 6 bases and J by 2 bases, 11 bases remained unmatched. The CDR3 is 17 amino acids. Germline CDR1 reads MNHEY; CDR2 reads SMNVEV (reference sequence). CDR3 bases: TGTGCCAGCAGCCCAAAGAGGCTAGCGGGAGCCACAGATACGCAGTATTTT. Residues: CASSPKRLAGATDTQYF.

The chain joins TRBV9 to TRBJ2-7; 12 bases map to TRBD1. Germline V gene sequence: CDR1 SGDLS, CDR2 YYNGEE. V shed 1 base and J 7 bases; nucleotides not matched to a gene: 6. This CDR3 contains 15 residues. The CDR3: CASSVRGQGAEEQYF. The CDR3 coding sequence is TGTGCCAGCAGCGTACGGGGACAGGGGGCTGAAGAGCAGTACTTC.

This chain uses TRBV14 with TRBJ1-1, with D perhaps TRBD1 (6 bases). CDR1 SGHDN and CDR2 FVKESK come from the germline V gene. V gave up 0 bases and J gave up 3 bases, with 14 bases separating them. The CDR3 is 16 amino acids. The CDR3 nucleotides are TGTGCCAGCAGCCAAGATCCTTGGGGGCGGTACACTGAAGCTTTCTTT. Translation: CASSQDPWGRYTEAFF.

Only one count was recorded for this clone. This sequence joins TRBV27 and TRBJ2-5; D call uncertain. CDR1 is MNHEY, CDR2 SMNVEV, per germline (reference sequence). V was trimmed by 6 bases and J by 5 bases, leaving 7 bases between them. The CDR3 runs 11 residues. The CDR3 DNA is TGTGCCAGCAGCCTCGGGGAGACCCAGTACTTC. Translated, it gives CASSLGETQYF.

The J gene is TRBJ2-1, the V gene TRBV7-2, with D possibly TRBD2 on 6 matching bases. The CDR3 totals 15 residues. CDR1 and CDR2 from the germline V gene are SGHTA and FQGNSA. V was pared by 5 bases and J by 6 bases, with 17 bases between. In nucleotides, the CDR3 is TGTGCCAGCAGCCGTAACCGGGGGTCAGGCAATGAGCAGTTCTTC. It is translated as CASSRNRGSGNEQFF.

The J gene is TRBJ2-2, the V gene TRBV5-1; D may be TRBD2 (5 bases). V lost 4 bases and J 6 bases, leaving 13 bases between the germline ends. The V gene's germline CDR1 is SGHRS and CDR2 YFSETQ. The CDR3 is 14 amino acids. The CDR3 nucleotides are TGCGCCAGCAGCCCAGGAACGGGGTCCGGGGAGCTGTTTTTT. Its translation: CASSPGTGSGELFF.

Judged by abundance, this clone is medium-sized. The chain carries TRBV2 and TRBJ2-7; D may be TRBD1 (6 bases). With 6 bases removed from V and 5 bases from J, the gap between germline ends came to 17 bases. Germline V gene data show CDR1 as SNHLY and CDR2 as FYNNEI. CDR3 length: 14 residues. The chain's CDR3 is CASRHRTAPDEQYF. CDR3 DNA: TGTGCCAGCAGGCATAGGACAGCTCCCGACGAGCAGTACTTC. Complete variable domain (other parts from reference TRBV2 and TRBJ2-7): EPEVTQTPSHQVTQMGQEVILRCVPISNHLYFYWYRQILGQKVEFLVSFYNNEISEKSEIFDDQFSVERPDGSNFTLKIRSTKLEDSAMYFCASRHRTAPDEQYFGPGTRLTVT.

This chain joins TRBV11-2 and TRBJ1-1, with 8 bases lining up with TRBD1. CDR3 length equals 14 residues. Germline-derived CDR1 and CDR2 are SGHAT and FQNNGV. J lost 1 base, V lost 5 bases, and 3 bases had no gene match. The CDR3 DNA reads as TGTGCCAGCAGCCGCGACAGGGGGAACACTGAAGCTTTCTTT. This codes for CASSRDRGNTEAFF.

This chain joins TRBV6-6 and TRBJ1-1; TRBD1 might be the D (6 bases). The CDR3 has 15 residues. Germline values: CDR1 MNHNY, CDR2 SVGAGI (reference sequence). V lost 7 bases to trimming and J lost 1 base, with 16 bases between them. This chain's CDR3 is CASIRQDRKNTEAFF. DNA of the CDR3: TGTGCCAGCATTAGACAGGATCGAAAGAACACTGAAGCTTTCTTT.

The rearrangement links TRBV29-1 to TRBJ2-7, with D possibly TRBD2 on 6 matching bases. Germline values: CDR1 SQVTM, CDR2 ANQGSEA. The CDR3 is 14 residues long. V lost 3 bases, J lost 0 bases, and 12 bases lay in between. The CDR3 nucleotides read TGCAGCGTTGAGGGACTTTCGAGCTCCTACGAGCAGTACTTC. The encoded protein is CSVEGLSSSYEQYF.

This clone has more than one count but fewer than ten. This chain links TRBV7-9 with TRBJ1-3; D call uncertain. V lost 5 bases, J lost 3 bases, and 2 bases lay in between. Germline V gene data show CDR1 as SEHNR and CDR2 as FQNEAQ (reference sequence). CDR3 length: 11 residues. CDR3 coding DNA: TGTGCCAGCAGCCTTGGAAACACCATATATTTT. This sequence encodes CASSLGNTIYF.

This chain links TRBV5-1 with TRBJ2-2, with D possibly matching TRBD2 (6 bases). Trimming left V 0 bases short and J 6 bases short, with 15 bases between. The CDR3 sequence is 16 residues long. The germline CDR1 and CDR2 sequences are SGHRS and YFSETQ. CDR3 DNA: TGCGCCAGCAGCTTGGAGACTAGGATTGATTCCGGGGAGCTGTTTTTT. Translating gives CASSLETRIDSGELFF.

The chain couples TRBV4-1 to TRBJ2-7; unclear D gene. The germline CDR1 and CDR2 sequences are MGHRA and YSYEKL. V lost 5 bases to trimming and J lost 5 bases, with 16 bases between them. The CDR3 runs 14 residues. CDR3 protein: CASSETRERHEQYF. Here the CDR3 DNA reads TGCGCCAGCAGCGAAACCCGAGAGCGTCACGAGCAGTACTTC.

This chain connects TRBV27 to TRBJ1-5; TRBD1 agrees at 9 bases. This CDR3 spans 13 amino acids. J lost 6 bases, V lost 6 bases, and 3 bases had no gene match. CDR1 and CDR2 (germline): MNHEY, SMNVEV (reference sequence). This CDR3 reads CASSGQGTQPQHF. CDR3 nucleotide sequence: TGTGCCAGCAGCGGACAGGGGACTCAGCCCCAGCATTTT.

The rearrangement uses TRBV29-1 and TRBJ2-7; TRBD1 matches at 8 bases. CDR1 is SQVTM and CDR2 is ANQGSEA in the germline V gene. The CDR3 sequence is 14 residues long. The trim removed 6 bases at V and 2 bases at J, leaving 9 bases unmatched. CDR3 sequence (DNA): TGCAGCGTAAAACCCCGGACAGGGCCCTACGAGCAGTACTTC. Its protein is CSVKPRTGPYEQYF.

This rearrangement joins TRBV6-6 to TRBJ2-7; 8 bases match TRBD1. Germline-derived CDR1 and CDR2 are MNHNY and SVGAGI (reference sequence). After removal of 5 bases from V and 2 bases from J, the junction contained 5 bases not matched to a gene. The CDR3 contains 14 residues. This CDR3 reads CASSGQGYAYEQYF. For the CDR3, the DNA is TGTGCCAGCAGTGGACAGGGTTATGCCTACGAGCAGTACTTC.

The chain employs TRBV9 and TRBJ2-1; a possible D gene is TRBD2 (6 bases). The germline V and J ends were trimmed by 6 bases and 3 bases, with 13 bases remaining between them. Per the germline V gene, CDR1 is SGDLS and CDR2 is YYNGEE. The CDR3 loop spans 14 amino acids. The CDR3 sequence: CASNGGLLYNEQFF. DNA for the CDR3: TGTGCCAGCAATGGAGGGCTTCTCTACAATGAGCAGTTCTTC.

The CDR3 here is CASSRTGLYEQYF. CDR3 DNA sequence: TGTGCCAGCAGTCGGACAGGGCTTTACGAGCAGTACTTC. The rearrangement joins TRBV6-1 to TRBJ2-7; TRBD1 aligns across 8 bases. The ends lost 5 bases at V and 4 bases at J; junction bases unmatched: 4. Germline V CDR1 and CDR2: MNHNS, SASEGT. The CDR3 is made up of 13 amino acids.

V gene TRBV7-3 combines with J gene TRBJ2-2; 7 positions match TRBD2. This CDR3 comprises 14 residues. V was clipped by 4 bases and J by 4 bases; unmatched bases: 3. Germline values: CDR1 SGHTA, CDR2 FQGTGA. The CDR3 is CASSSGTTTGELFF. As DNA, the CDR3 is TGTGCCAGCAGCTCCGGGACTACCACCGGGGAGCTGTTTTTT.

In nucleotides, the CDR3 is TGTGCCAGCAGTCAGAGGACAGGTCGTCAAGAGACCCAGTACTTC. It codes for CASSQRTGRQETQYF. This chain connects TRBV5-6 to TRBJ2-5, with 7 bases that match TRBD1. Germline lookup yields CDR1 SGHDT and CDR2 YYEEEE. This CDR3 is 15 amino acids long. Trimming at V came to 5 bases and at J to 2 bases, leaving 9 bases not matched to a gene.